This record covers a single TCR beta chain. What it recognizes is unknown. This sample was taken from a study of CD8 T cells in ankylosing spondylitis. TCRdb used MiXCR to reprocess the 5' RACE reads, holding one entry per CDR3 protein. Of some 700,000 distinct CDR3 sequences listed, around 20% are singletons. General study points: Characteristic, it appeared, of ankylosing spondylitis blood was a TCR beta motif of 7 or 8 highly homologous variants.

The sample taken for sequencing was blood, either unsorted or a sorted T cell fraction (not recorded which). This receptor was obtained from a male donor with ankylosing spondylitis.

The CDR3 is CSARGSNFANTGELFF. The CDR3 nucleotides read TGCAGTGCTAGAGGCAGTAATTTTGCGAACACCGGGGAGCTGTTTTTT. The genes are TRBV20-1 and TRBJ2-2, with D unclear. Germline V CDR1 and CDR2: DFQATT, SNEGSKA (reference sequence). Trimming shortened V by 1 base and J by 0 bases, and 12 bases separated the two germline ends. This CDR3 is built from 16 residues.